The T cell receptor beta chain described here comes from a study of blood T cells in healthy people across ages. A word on this clonotype: Its antigen remains unknown.

Study-wide points: It was not possible, with unsorted PBMCs, to conclusively compare naive and antigen-experienced cells. The study found more naive CD4+ cells and higher diversity in long-lived than aged donors. The percentage of naive T cells correlated strongly with TCR beta diversity.

Together with a sample-barcoded 5' primer, a J-beta primer mix was included in a second PCR lasting about 6 to 11 cycles. TCRdb reanalysed the 5' RACE reads using MiXCR and keeps one entry per CDR3 protein. The sample shows more than 800,000 distinct CDR3 sequences, over 35% of them seen only once. CDR1 is SGHRS and CDR2 is YFSETQ in the germline V gene. V gave up 0 bases and J gave up 7 bases, with 11 bases separating them. The length of the CDR3 is 14 residues. The rearrangement joins TRBV5-1 to TRBJ2-1; maybe TRBD2 (6 bases). This TCR came from an older woman in good health. Sequences were obtained from blood. CDR3 loop: CASSLGIAGNEQFF. CDR3 bases: TGCGCCAGCAGCTTGGGAATCGCGGGGAATGAGCAGTTCTTC.